This T cell receptor (beta chain) was observed in a study of T cell changes during pregnancy in multiple sclerosis. The germline V and J ends were trimmed by 3 bases and 4 bases, with 18 bases remaining between them. This CDR3 comprises 15 residues. Germline loops: CDR1 SQVTM, CDR2 ANQGSEA. The data were produced by immunoSEQ multiplex PCR, yet TCRdb's version contains in-frame clones alone and is incomplete. The sample lists about 44,000 clones; just under 95% were seen once. The chain is built from TRBV29-1 and TRBJ1-1; D is possibly TRBD1 (5 bases). This material consisted of CD4+ T cells from peripheral blood mononuclear cells, taken in the first trimester of pregnancy. This receptor was identified in a female donor with multiple sclerosis, enrolled in a pregnancy study. The CDR3 DNA follows: TGCAGCGTTGATCGAGCGGGCATCGGGGGCACTGAAGCTTTCTTT. It is translated as CSVDRAGIGGTEAFF.